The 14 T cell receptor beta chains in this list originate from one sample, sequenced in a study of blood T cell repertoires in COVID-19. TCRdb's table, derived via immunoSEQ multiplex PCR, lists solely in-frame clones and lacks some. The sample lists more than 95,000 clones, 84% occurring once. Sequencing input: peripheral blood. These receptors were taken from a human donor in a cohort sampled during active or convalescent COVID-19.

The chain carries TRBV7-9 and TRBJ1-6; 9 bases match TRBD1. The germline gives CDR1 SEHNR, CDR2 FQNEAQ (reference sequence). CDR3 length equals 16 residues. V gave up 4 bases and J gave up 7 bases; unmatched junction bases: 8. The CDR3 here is CASSSRAGTGNSPLHF. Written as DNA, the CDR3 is TGTGCCAGCAGCTCTCGGGCCGGGACAGGGAATTCACCCCTCCACTTT.

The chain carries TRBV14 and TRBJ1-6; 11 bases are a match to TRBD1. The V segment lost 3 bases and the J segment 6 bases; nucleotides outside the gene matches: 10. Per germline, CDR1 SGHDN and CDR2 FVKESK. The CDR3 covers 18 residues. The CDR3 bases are TGTGCCAGCAGCCATCTTCCGGGACAGGGGGTTGGTAATTCACCCCTCCACTTT. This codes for CASSHLPGQGVGNSPLHF.

The CDR3 DNA reads as TGTGCCAGCAGTTCACTACCGGGACAGAGGAATTCACCCCTCCACTTT. This translates into CASSSLPGQRNSPLHF. This chain links TRBV27 with TRBJ1-6; 7 bases are a match to TRBD1. The germline gives CDR1 MNHEY, CDR2 SMNVEV (reference sequence). This CDR3 spans 16 amino acids. J was trimmed by 7 bases and V by 4 bases; bases with no gene match: 10.

CDR3 sequence reads: CASSSGHGTDTQYF. In nucleotides, the CDR3 is TGTGCCAGCAGTTCTGGACACGGCACAGATACGCAGTATTTT. The chain has TRBV27 and TRBJ2-3; a weak D match, TRBD1 (5 bases). Trimming cost V 4 bases and J 1 base, with 9 bases left between them. This CDR3 has 14 amino acids. CDR1 is MNHEY and CDR2 is SMNVEV in the germline V gene (reference sequence).

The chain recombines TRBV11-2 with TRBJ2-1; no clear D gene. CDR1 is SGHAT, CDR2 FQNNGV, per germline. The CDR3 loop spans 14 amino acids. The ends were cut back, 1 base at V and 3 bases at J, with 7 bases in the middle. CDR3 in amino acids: CASSLGSIYNEQFF. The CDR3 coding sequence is TGTGCCAGCAGCTTAGGTAGCATCTACAATGAGCAGTTCTTC.

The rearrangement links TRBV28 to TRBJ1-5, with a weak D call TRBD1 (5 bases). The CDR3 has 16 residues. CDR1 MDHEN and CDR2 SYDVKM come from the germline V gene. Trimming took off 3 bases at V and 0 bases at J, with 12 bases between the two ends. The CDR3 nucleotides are TGTGCCAGCAGTTTGGGGGGAAGGGCTAGCAATCAGCCCCAGCATTTT. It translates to CASSLGGRASNQPQHF.

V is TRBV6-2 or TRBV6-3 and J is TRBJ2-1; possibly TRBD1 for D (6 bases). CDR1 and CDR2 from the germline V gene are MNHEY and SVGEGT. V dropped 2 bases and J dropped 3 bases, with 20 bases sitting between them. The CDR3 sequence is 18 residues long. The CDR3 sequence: CASSYEAETGLNYNEQFF. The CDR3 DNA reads TGTGCCAGCAGTTACGAGGCCGAGACAGGACTTAACTACAATGAGCAGTTCTTC.

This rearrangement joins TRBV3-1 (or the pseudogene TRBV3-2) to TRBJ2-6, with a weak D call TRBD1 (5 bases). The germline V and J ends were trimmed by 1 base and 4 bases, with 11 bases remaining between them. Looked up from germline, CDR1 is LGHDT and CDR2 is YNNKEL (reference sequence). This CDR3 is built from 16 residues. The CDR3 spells CASSQGRAPGANVLTF. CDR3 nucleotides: TGTGCCAGCAGCCAAGGCAGGGCCCCCGGGGCCAACGTCCTGACTTTC.

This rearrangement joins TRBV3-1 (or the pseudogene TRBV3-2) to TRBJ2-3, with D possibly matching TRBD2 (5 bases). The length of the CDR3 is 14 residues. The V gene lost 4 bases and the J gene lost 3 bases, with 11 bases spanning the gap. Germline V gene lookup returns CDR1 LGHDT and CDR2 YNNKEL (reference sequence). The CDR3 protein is CASSRPDSTDTQYF. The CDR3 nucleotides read TGTGCCAGCAGCCGACCGGACTCAACAGATACGCAGTATTTT.

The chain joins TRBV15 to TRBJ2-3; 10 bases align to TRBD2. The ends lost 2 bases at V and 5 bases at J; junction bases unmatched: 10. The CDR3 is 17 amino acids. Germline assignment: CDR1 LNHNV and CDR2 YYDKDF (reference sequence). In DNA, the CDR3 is TGTGCCACCAGCAGACCGCTCCTACTAGCGGGAATAGATACGCAGTATTTT. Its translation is CATSRPLLLAGIDTQYF. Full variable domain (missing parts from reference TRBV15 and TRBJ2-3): DAMVIQNPRYQVTQFGKPVTLSCSQTLNHNVMYWYQQKSSQAPKLLFHYYDKDFNNEADTPDNFQSRRPNTSFCFLDIRSPGLGDTAMYLCATSRPLLLAGIDTQYFGPGTRLTVL.

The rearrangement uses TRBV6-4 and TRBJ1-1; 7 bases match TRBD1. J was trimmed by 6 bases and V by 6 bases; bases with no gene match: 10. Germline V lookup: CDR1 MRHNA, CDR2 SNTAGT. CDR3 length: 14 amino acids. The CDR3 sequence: CASSPDGDRAEAFF. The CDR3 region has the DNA TGTGCCAGCAGCCCCGATGGCGACAGGGCTGAAGCTTTCTTT.

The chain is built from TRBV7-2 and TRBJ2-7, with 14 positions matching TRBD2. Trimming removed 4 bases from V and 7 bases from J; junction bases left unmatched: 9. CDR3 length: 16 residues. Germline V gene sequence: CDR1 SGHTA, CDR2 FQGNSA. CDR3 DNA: TGTGCCAGCAGCTCCCGGACTAGCGGGGGGATGGGGGAGCAGTACTTC. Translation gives CASSSRTSGGMGEQYF.

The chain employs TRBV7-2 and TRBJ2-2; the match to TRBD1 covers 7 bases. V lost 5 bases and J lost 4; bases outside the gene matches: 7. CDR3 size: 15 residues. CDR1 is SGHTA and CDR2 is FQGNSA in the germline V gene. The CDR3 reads CASSPRTGSTGELFF. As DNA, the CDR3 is TGTGCCAGCAGCCCCCGGACAGGCAGCACCGGGGAGCTGTTTTTT.

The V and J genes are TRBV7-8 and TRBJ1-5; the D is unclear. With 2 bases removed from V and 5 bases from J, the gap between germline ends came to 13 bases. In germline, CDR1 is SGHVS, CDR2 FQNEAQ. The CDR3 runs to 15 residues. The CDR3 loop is CASSLNGRIHQPQHF. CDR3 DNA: TGTGCCAGCAGCTTAAATGGGCGAATCCATCAGCCCCAGCATTTT.